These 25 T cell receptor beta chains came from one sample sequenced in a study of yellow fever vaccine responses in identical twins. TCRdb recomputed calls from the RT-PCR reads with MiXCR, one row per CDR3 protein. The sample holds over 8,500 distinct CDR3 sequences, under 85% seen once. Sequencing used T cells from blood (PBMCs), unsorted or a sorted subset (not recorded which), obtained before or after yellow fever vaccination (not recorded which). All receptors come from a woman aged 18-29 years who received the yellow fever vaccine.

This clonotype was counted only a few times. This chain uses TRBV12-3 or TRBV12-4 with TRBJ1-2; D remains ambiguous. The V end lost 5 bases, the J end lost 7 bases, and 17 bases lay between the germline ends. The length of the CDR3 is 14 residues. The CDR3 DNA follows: TGTGCCAGCAGTCCACCCGGACCAATGAGTGGCTACACCTTC. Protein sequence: CASSPPGPMSGYTF.

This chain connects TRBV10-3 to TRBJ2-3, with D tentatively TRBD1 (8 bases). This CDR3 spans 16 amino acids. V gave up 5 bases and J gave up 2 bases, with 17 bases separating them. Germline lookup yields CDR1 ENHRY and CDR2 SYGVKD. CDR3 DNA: TGTGCCATCAGTCCAACAGGGGGGGATTCCACAGATACGCAGTATTTT. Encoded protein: CAISPTGGDSTDTQYF.

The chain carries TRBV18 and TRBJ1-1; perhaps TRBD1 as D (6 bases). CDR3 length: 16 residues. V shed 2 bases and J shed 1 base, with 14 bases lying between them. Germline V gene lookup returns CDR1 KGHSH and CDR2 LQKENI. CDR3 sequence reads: CASSPKVGQRNTEAFF. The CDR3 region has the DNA TGTGCCAGCTCACCAAAGGTTGGACAGAGGAACACTGAAGCTTTCTTT.

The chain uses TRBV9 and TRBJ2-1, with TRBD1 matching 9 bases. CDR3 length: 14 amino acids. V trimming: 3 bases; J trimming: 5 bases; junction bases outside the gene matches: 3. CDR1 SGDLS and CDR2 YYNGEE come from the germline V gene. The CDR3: CASSGRTGDNEQFF. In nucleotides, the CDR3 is TGTGCCAGCAGCGGACGGACAGGGGACAATGAGCAGTTCTTC.

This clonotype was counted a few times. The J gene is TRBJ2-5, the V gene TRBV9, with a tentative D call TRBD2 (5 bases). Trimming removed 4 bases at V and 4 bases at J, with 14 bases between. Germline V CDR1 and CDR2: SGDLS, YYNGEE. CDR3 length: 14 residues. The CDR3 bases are TGTGCCAGCAGCTCTTGGGAGTTGGGAGAGACCCAGTACTTC. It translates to CASSSWELGETQYF.

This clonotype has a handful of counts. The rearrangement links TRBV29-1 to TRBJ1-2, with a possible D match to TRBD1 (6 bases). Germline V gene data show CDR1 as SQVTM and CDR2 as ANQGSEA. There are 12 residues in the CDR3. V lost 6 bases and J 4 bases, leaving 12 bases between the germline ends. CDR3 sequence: CSVPGAIYGYTF. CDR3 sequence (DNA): TGCAGCGTACCAGGGGCCATCTATGGCTACACCTTC.

The CDR3 loop is CASSPRGAGGLDEQFF. The CDR3 DNA follows: TGCGCCAGCAGCCCCCGGGGGGCGGGGGGGCTAGATGAGCAGTTCTTC. This chain connects TRBV4-1 to TRBJ2-1; 9 bases match TRBD2. J gave up 8 bases and V 4 bases, and 12 bases lay outside the gene matches. The CDR3 extends over 16 amino acids. Germline CDR1 and CDR2: MGHRA and YSYEKL.

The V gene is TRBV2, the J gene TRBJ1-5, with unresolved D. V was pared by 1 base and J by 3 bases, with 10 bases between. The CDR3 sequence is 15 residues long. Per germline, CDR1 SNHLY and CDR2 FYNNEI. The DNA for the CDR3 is TGTGCCAGCAGTGAAGGCTCTTTGAACAATCAGCCCCAGCATTTT. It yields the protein CASSEGSLNNQPQHF.

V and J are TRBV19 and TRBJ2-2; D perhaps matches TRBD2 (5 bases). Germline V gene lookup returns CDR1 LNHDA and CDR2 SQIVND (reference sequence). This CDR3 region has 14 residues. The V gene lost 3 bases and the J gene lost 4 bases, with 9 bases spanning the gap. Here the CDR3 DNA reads TGTGCCAGTAGTATGACCGAGGGCACCGGGGAGCTGTTTTTT. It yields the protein CASSMTEGTGELFF.

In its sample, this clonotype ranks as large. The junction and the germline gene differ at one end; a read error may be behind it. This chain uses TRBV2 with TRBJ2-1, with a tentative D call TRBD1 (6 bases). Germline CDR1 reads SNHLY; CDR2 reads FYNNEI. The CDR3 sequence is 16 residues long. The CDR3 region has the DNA TGTGCCAGCAGTGATTGGGCAGGGGTATCCTTCAATGAGCAGTTCTTC. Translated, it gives CASSDWAGVSFNEQFF.

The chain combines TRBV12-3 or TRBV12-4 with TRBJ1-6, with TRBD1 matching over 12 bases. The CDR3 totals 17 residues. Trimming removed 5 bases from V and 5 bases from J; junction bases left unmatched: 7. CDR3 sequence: CASSLGTGGANNSPLHF. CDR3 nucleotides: TGTGCCAGCAGTCTCGGGACAGGGGGCGCGAATAATTCACCCCTCCACTTT.

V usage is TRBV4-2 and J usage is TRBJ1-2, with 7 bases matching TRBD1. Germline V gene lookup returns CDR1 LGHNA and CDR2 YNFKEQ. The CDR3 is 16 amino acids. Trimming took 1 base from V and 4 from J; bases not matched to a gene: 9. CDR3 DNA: TGTGCCAGCAGCCAAGTAGAGGGGGCTGTCCTCTATGGCTACACCTTC. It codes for CASSQVEGAVLYGYTF.

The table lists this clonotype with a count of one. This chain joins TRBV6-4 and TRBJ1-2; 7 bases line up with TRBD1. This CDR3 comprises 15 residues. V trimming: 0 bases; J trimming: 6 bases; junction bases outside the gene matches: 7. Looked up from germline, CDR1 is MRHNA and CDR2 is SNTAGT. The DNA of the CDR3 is TGTGCCAGCAGTGACTCACAGGGGACCGTCAATGGCTACACCTTC. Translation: CASSDSQGTVNGYTF.

The CDR3 DNA sequence: TGTGCCAGCAGCTTAAGTGAAGGGTACGAGACCCAGTACTTC. This codes for CASSLSEGYETQYF. This chain links TRBV13 with TRBJ2-5; D is unclear. With 2 bases removed from V and 5 bases from J, the gap between germline ends came to 12 bases. The germline gives CDR1 PRHDT, CDR2 FYEKMQ (reference sequence). The CDR3 is 14 amino acids.

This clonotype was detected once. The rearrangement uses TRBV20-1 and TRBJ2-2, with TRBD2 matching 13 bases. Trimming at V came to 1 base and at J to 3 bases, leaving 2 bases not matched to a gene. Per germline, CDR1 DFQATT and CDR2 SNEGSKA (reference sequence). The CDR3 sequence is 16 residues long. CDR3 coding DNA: TGCAGTGCTAGAGTCGGGACTAGCGGGGACACCGGGGAGCTGTTTTTT. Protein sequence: CSARVGTSGDTGELFF.

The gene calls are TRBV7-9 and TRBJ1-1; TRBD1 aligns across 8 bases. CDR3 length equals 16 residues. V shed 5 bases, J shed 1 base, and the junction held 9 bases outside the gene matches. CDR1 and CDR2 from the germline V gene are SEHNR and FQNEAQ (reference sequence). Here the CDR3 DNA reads TGTGCCAGCAGCGCCCCCGGGACAGGTAGGAACACTGAAGCTTTCTTT. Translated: CASSAPGTGRNTEAFF.

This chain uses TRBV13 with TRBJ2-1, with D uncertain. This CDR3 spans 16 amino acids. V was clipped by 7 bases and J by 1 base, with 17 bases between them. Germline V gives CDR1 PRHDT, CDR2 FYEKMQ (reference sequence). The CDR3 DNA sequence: TGTGCCAGCATACAAGCCTTGGGATCTTCCTACAATGAGCAGTTCTTC. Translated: CASIQALGSSYNEQFF.

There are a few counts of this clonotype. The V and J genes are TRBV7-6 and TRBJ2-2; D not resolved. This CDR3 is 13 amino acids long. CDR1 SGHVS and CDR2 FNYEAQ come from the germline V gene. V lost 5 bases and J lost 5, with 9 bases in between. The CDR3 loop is CASSPGRTGELFF. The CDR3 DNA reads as TGTGCCAGCAGCCCCGGACGTACCGGGGAGCTGTTTTTT.

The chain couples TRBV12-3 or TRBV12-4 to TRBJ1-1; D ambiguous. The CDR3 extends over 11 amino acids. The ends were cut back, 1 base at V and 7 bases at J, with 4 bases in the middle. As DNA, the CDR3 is TGTGCCAGCAGTTTAGTCGGTGAAGCTTTCTTT. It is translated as CASSLVGEAFF.

The CDR3 DNA sequence: TGTGCCAGCAGTTCCCCCAAACACGACACCGGGGAGCTGTTTTTT. Translated: CASSSPKHDTGELFF. The V gene is TRBV28, the J gene TRBJ2-2; D remains unclear. V gave up 4 bases and J gave up 3 bases, with 12 bases separating them. The CDR3 covers 15 residues. Germline-derived CDR1 and CDR2 are MDHEN and SYDVKM. Based on the CDR3 plus reference TRBV28 and TRBJ2-2, the full variable domain is DVKVTQSSRYLVKRTGEKVFLECVQDMDHENMFWYRQDPGLGLRLIYFSYDVKMKEKGDIPEGYSVSREKKERFSLILESASTNQTSMYLCASSSPKHDTGELFFGEGSRLTVL.

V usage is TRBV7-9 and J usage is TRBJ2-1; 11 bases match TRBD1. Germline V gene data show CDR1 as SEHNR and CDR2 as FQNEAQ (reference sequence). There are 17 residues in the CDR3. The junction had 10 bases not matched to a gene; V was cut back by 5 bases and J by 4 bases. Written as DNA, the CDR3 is TGTGCCAGCAGCCTGGGACAGGGGGAAGTGGGGTACAATGAGCAGTTCTTC. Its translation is CASSLGQGEVGYNEQFF.

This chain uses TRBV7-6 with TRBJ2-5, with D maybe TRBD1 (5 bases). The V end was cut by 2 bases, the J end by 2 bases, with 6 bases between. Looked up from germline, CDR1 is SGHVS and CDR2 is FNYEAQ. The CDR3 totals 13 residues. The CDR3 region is CASSLRQQETQYF. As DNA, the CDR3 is TGTGCCAGCAGCTTAAGACAGCAAGAGACCCAGTACTTC.

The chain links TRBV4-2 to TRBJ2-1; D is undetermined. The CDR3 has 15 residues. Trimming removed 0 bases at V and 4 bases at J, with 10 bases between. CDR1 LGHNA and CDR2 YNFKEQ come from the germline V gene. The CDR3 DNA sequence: TGTGCCAGCAGCCAAGAGCAGTTTTTGTACAATGAGCAGTTCTTC. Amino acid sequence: CASSQEQFLYNEQFF.

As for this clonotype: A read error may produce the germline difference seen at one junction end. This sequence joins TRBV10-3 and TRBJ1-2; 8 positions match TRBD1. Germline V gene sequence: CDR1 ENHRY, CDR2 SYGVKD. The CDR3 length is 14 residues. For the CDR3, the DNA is TGTGCCATCAGCGAGTCCCAGGGGGCGAATGGCTACACCTTC. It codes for CAISESQGANGYTF.

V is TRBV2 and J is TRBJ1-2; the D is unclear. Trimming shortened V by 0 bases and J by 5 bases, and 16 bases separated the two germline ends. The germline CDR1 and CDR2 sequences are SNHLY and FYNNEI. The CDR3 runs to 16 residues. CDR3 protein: CASSEALQAPMYGYTF. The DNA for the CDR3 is TGTGCCAGCAGTGAAGCGCTCCAGGCTCCCATGTATGGCTACACCTTC.